This record looks at one T cell receptor (beta chain) sequence and its context. Germline V gene data show CDR1 as LNHDA and CDR2 as SQIVND (reference sequence). Trimming removed 1 base at V and 6 bases at J, with 30 bases between. The CDR3 runs to 20 residues. This entry comes from a study of cytomegalovirus exposure and HLA in healthy donors. The primer mix had 60 Vbeta and 13 Jbeta primers. TCRdb's copy holds only in-frame clones and misses some; the assay was immunoSEQ multiplex PCR. Of under 200,000 clones listed, roughly 75% are singletons. The TCR was taken from a woman aged 50 to 60 in good health and CMV-seropositive. This chain joins TRBV19 and TRBJ1-2, with a tentative D call TRBD1 (6 bases). Sequences were obtained from PBMCs. The CDR3: CASSIVFSGRGAKNVDGYTF. Written as DNA, the CDR3 is TGTGCCAGTAGTATAGTGTTTTCGGGCCGGGGGGCTAAAAACGTGGATGGCTACACCTTC.